This TCR beta chain emerged from a study of a mutant IDH1 vaccine in newly diagnosed glioma. Regarding time point: week 47, end of study. Each dose of the vaccine consisted of 300 ug of mutant IDH1 20-mer peptide, with topical imiquimod. The repertoire was sequenced with immunoSEQ multiplex PCR; TCRdb's copy has only in-frame clones and lacks some. This repertoire shows about 67,000 clones, around four fifths found once; its top ten account for 3.8%. The CDR3 has 16 residues. V was pared by 0 bases and J by 4 bases, with 16 bases between. CDR1 and CDR2 (germline): MNHEY, SVGAGI. Remarks on this clone: The antigen remains unidentified.

This TCR was sampled from a young man with glioma. Material: PBMCs, obtained from a glioma patient whose treatment included an IDH1 peptide vaccine. The V and J genes are TRBV6-5 and TRBJ2-7, with D possibly called TRBD1 or TRBD2 (6 bases each). DNA of the CDR3: TGTGCCAGCAGTTACTCTGAGGGGGGCGCATCATACGAGCAGTACTTC. It yields the protein CASSYSEGGASYEQYF.